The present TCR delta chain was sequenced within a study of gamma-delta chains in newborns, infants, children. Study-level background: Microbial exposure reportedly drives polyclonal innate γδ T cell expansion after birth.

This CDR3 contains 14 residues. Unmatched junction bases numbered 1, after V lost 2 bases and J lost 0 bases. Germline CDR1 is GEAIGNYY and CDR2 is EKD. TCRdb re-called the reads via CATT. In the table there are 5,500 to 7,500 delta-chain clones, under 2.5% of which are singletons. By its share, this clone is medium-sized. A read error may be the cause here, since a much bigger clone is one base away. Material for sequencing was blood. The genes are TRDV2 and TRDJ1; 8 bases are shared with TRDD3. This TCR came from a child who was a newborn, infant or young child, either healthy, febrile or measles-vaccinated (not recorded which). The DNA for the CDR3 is TGTGCCTGTGACAGACTGGGGGACACCGATAAACTCATCTTT. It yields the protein CACDRLGDTDKLIF.